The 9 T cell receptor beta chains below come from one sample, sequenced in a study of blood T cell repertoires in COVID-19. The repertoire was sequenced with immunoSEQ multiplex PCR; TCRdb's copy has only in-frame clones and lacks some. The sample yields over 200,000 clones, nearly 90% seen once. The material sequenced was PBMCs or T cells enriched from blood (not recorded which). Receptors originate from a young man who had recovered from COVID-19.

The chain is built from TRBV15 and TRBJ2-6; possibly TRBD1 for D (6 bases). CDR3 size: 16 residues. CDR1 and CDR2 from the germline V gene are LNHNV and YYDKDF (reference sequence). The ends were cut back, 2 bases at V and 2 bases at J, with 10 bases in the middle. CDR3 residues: CATSRTGLPGANVLTF. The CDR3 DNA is TGTGCCACCAGCAGAACAGGGCTCCCTGGGGCCAACGTCCTGACTTTC.

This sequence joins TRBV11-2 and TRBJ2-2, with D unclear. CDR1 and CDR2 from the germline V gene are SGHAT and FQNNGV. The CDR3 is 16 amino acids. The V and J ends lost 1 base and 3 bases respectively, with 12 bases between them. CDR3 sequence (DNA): TGTGCCAGCAGCTTAGGAGGATTTCAGTACACCGGGGAGCTGTTTTTT. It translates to CASSLGGFQYTGELFF.

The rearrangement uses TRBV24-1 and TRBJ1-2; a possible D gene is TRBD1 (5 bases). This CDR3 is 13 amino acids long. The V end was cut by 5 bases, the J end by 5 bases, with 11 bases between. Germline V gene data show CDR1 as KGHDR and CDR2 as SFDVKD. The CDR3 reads CATSGRAGYGYTF. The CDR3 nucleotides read TGTGCCACCAGTGGCAGGGCGGGATATGGCTACACCTTC.

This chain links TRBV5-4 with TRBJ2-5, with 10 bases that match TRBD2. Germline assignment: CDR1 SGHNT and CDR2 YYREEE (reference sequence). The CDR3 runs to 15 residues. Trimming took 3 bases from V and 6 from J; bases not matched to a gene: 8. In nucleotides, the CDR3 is TGTGCCAGCAGCTCGGGTAGCGGGAGGTCAAAGACCCAGTACTTC. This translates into CASSSGSGRSKTQYF.

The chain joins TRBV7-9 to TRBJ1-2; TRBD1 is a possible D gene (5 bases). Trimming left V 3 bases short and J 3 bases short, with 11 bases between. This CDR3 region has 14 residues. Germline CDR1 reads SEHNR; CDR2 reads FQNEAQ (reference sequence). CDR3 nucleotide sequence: TGTGCCAGCAGCTTGGGGACTTTCGACTATGGCTACACCTTC. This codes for CASSLGTFDYGYTF.

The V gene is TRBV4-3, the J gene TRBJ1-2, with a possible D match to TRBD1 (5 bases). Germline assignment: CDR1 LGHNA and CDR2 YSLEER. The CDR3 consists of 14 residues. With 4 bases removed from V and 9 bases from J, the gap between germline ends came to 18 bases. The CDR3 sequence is CASSLGEGPGSYTF. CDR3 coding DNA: TGCGCCAGCAGCCTGGGGGAGGGGCCTGGCAGCTACACCTTC.

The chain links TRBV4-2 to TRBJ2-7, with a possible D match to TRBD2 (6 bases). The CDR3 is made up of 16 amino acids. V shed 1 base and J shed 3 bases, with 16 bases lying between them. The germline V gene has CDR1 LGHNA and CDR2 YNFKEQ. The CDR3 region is CASSQGGDLGGYEQYF. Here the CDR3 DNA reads TGTGCCAGCAGCCAAGGTGGCGATTTGGGGGGCTACGAGCAGTACTTC.

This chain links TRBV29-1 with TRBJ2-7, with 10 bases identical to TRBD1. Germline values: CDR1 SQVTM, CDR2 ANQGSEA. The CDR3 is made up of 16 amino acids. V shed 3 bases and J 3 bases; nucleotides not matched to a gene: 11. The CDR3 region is CSVEEDRGEFRYEQYF. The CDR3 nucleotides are TGCAGCGTTGAGGAGGACAGGGGGGAGTTTCGCTACGAGCAGTACTTC.

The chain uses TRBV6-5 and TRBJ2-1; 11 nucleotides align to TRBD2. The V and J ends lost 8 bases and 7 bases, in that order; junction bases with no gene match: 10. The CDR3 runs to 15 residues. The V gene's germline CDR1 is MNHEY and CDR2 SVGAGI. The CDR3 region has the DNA TGTGCCAGCGGATCTAGCGGGGGGTCTTGGAATGAGCAGTTCTTC. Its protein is CASGSSGGSWNEQFF.